The rows below give T cell receptor beta chains drawn from one sample of a study of blood T cells in healthy people across ages. TCRdb re-analysed the 5' RACE reads in MiXCR, keeping a single row per CDR3 protein. This sample has over a million distinct CDR3 sequences, with around 55% found just once. Specimen: blood. The receptor source for this set is a man between 18 and 35 years old in good health. Each CDR3 is given without its conserved first and last residue. Each record gives: CDR3 protein, V gene, J gene.

ASKDGTSGREQY	TRBV2	TRBJ2-7
SAREWGGPYNEQF	TRBV20-1	TRBJ2-1
ASRQQVAKNIQY	TRBV2	TRBJ2-4
ASSPPGNSGTYEQY	TRBV7-9	TRBJ2-7
ASSGDNYGYT	TRBV25-1	TRBJ1-2
ASRNDRFWQY	TRBV27	TRBJ2-4
SALTGQGAQGEQF	TRBV20-1	TRBJ2-1
ASPRDRGRPTDTQY	TRBV7-9	TRBJ2-3
ASSYAVGRNSPLH	TRBV6-5	TRBJ1-6
ASSDDRVGSYEQY	TRBV7-2	TRBJ2-7
ASSRGLHNEQF	TRBV14	TRBJ2-1
ASRSGGLTYEQY	TRBV27	TRBJ2-7
SARTGDIYGYT	TRBV20-1	TRBJ1-2
ASSLGPRRTSGSYHEQF	TRBV11-2	TRBJ2-1
ASSLGQTSEQF	TRBV7-6	TRBJ2-1
ASSQVIRWTYEQY	TRBV3-1	TRBJ2-7
ASSSPPSTGTETQY	TRBV11-2	TRBJ2-5
ASSQVTSGGMNEQF	TRBV4-3	TRBJ2-1
SARDLRRHRETQY	TRBV20-1	TRBJ2-5
ASSVIGDGEQF	TRBV5-1	TRBJ2-1
ASSLTSGEPSYNEQF	TRBV12-3/TRBV12-4	TRBJ2-1
ASSVEPDGYT	TRBV9	TRBJ1-2
ATRPRVGTEAF	TRBV6-1	TRBJ1-1
ASSDGDREKYNEQF	TRBV21-1	TRBJ2-1
ATGGEFSTTEAF	TRBV6-1	TRBJ1-1
ASSLTAGAIGQY	TRBV27	TRBJ2-4
ASTRGTGKQGWSYEQY	TRBV6-1	TRBJ2-7
ASSYQLEGANVLT	TRBV6-5	TRBJ2-6
ASIPSKSGANVLT	TRBV28	TRBJ2-6